This TCR beta chain was documented in a study of T-cell reconstitution after alpha-beta-depleted transplantation in children. Using unique molecular identifiers, the investigators prepared the TCRbeta library. TCRdb reanalysed the PCR reads using MiXCR and keeps one entry per CDR3 protein. The sample consists of around 800,000 distinct CDR3 sequences, roughly 15% of them appearing once. Findings of the study overall: There were some patients whose high TCRbeta diversity at day 60 came from surviving recipient T cells and thymic progenitors.

Germline V gene lookup returns CDR1 SGHRS and CDR2 YFSETQ. This CDR3 spans 14 amino acids. Trimming removed 4 bases from V and 4 bases from J; junction bases left unmatched: 4. This clonotype appeared many times. Its matching antigen is unknown. The receptor comes from a male patient younger than 18 who had a stem cell transplant for acute lymphoblastic leukemia, so the T cells may come from the graft donor. The genes are TRBV5-1 and TRBJ1-4; 7 positions match TRBD1. The sample in question was PBMCs, mostly from graft donor cells, obtained 360 days after TCRalphabeta/CD19-depleted stem cell transplant. The CDR3 is CASSLGQVNEKLFF. The CDR3 nucleotides read TGCGCCAGCAGCCTCGGACAGGTTAATGAAAAACTGTTTTTT. Full variable domain (missing parts from reference TRBV5-1 and TRBJ1-4): KAGVTQTPRYLIKTRGQQVTLSCSPISGHRSVSWYQQTPGQGLQFLFEYFSETQRNKGNFPGRFSGRQFSNSRSEMNVSTLELGDSALYLCASSLGQVNEKLFFGSGTQLSVL.